Sequencing of this T cell receptor beta chain was carried out in a study of response to subunit inactivated influenza vaccine. Study-wide points: Authors suggested each seasonal flu vaccination may recruit only limited numbers of new T cells.

This clonotype was counted between two and nine times. Antigen unknown. CDR1 and CDR2 (germline): MGHDK, SYGVNS. This CDR3 is 14 amino acids long. Trimming shortened V by 1 base and J by 1 base, and 5 bases separated the two germline ends. TCRdb recomputed calls from the RT-PCR reads with MiXCR, one row per CDR3 protein. The sample has 750,000 to 850,000 distinct CDR3 sequences, about a fifth seen once. The chain is built from TRBV25-1 and TRBJ1-5; no definite D call. The sample in question was PBMCs from blood, obtained 5 to 6 days after vaccination. This TCR was sampled from a man aged 50 to 60 who received an inactivated influenza vaccine. The CDR3 DNA reads as TGTGCCAGCAGTGAATCTTCCAGCAATCAGCCCCAGCATTTT. Its translation: CASSESSSNQPQHF.